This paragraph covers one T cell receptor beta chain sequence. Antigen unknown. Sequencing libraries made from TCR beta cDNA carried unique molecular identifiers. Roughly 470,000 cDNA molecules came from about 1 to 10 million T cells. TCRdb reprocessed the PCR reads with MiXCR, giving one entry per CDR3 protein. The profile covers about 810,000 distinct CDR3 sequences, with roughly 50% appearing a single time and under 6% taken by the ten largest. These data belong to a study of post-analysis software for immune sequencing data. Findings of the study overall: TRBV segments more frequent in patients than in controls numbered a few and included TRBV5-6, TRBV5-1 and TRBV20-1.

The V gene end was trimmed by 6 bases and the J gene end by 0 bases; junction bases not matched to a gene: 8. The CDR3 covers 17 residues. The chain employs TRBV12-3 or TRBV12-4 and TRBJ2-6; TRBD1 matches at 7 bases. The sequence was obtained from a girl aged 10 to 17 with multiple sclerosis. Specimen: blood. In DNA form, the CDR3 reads TGTGCCAGCAGGACGGACAGGTCCCGCTCTGGGGCCAACGTCCTGACTTTC. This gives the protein CASRTDRSRSGANVLTF.